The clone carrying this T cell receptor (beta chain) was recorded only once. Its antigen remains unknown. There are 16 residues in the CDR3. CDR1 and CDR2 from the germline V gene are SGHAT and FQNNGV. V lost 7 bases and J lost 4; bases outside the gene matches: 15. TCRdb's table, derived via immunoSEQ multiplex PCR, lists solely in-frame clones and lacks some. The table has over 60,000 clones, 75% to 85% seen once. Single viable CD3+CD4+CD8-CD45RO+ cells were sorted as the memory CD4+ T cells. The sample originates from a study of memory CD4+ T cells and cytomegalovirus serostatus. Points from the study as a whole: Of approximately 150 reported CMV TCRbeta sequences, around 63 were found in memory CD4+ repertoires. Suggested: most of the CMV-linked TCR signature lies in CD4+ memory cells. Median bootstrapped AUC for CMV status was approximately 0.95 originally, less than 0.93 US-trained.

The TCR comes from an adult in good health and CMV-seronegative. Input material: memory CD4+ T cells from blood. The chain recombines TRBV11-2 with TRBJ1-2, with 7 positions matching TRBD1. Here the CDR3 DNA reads TGTGCCAGCAAGATGAAAAGGACAGGATTTCGCTATGGCTACACCTTC. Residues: CASKMKRTGFRYGYTF.